This T cell receptor beta chain was identified during a study of blood T cells in healthy people across ages. Looked up from germline, CDR1 is KGHDR and CDR2 is SFDVKD. V dropped 4 bases and J dropped 4; count of bases not matched to a gene: 4. The CDR3 is 15 residues long. Regarding the study as a whole: When one million T cells were used, diversity estimates were thought to be underestimates.

The second PCR ran roughly 7 to 11 cycles with a sample-barcoded 5' primer and J-beta primers. TCRdb ran MiXCR on the 5' RACE reads and lists one entry per CDR3 protein. This table has about 780,000 distinct CDR3 sequences, roughly 26% appearing once. Of note for this clonotype: The antigen remains unidentified.

These data were likewise used in another study, on T cells of mothers and their children. Per that paper: Thymic selection molds TCR recombination output in much the same way for related pairs as for unrelated pairs.

The receptor was derived from a boy aged 5-17 years in good health. The sequenced sample consisted of blood. The rearrangement uses TRBV24-1 and TRBJ2-2; 8 bases align to TRBD1. The CDR3 coding sequence is TGTGCCACCAGTGACAGGGGGCGCACCACCGGGGAGCTGTTTTTT. This sequence encodes CATSDRGRTTGELFF.